The T cell receptor beta chain described here comes from a study of patients and donors after allogeneic stem cell transplantation. In this sample, this clonotype turned up a few times. MiXCR, run by TCRdb on the RT-PCR reads, gives a single entry per CDR3 protein. The data show approximately 140,000 distinct CDR3 sequences, roughly two fifths seen once. The ends lost 6 bases at V and 0 bases at J; junction bases unmatched: 8. The CDR3 extends over 15 amino acids. The V gene's germline CDR1 is SGDLS and CDR2 YYNGEE. This clonotype was obtained from a human donor who was either an allogeneic HSCT recipient or a stem cell or donor lymphocyte infusion donor (not recorded which). It is not recorded whose cells these are; they may come from a transplant donor. This chain uses TRBV9 with TRBJ1-1; 7 nucleotides agree with TRBD1. Sequencing was done on a sample of blood, either unsorted or a sorted T cell fraction (not recorded which). The CDR3 coding sequence is TGTGCCAGCACCCCAATGGGACAGATGAACACTGAAGCTTTCTTT. Residues: CASTPMGQMNTEAFF.